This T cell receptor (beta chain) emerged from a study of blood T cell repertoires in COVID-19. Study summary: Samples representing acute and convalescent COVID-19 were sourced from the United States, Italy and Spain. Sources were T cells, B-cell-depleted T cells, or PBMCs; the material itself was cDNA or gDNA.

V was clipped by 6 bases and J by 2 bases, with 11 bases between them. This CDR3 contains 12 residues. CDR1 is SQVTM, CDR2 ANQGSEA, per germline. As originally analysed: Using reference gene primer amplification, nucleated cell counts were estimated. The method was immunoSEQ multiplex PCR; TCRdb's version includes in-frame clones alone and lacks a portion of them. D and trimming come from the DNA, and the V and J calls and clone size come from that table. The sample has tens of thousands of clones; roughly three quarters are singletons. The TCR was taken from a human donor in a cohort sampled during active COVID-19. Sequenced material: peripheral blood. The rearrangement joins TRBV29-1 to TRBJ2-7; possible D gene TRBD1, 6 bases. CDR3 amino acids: CSVGRTAYEQYF. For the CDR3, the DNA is TGCAGCGTCGGGCGGACAGCCTACGAGCAGTACTTC.